The rows below give T cell receptor beta chains drawn from one sample of a study of CD4 T cells in relation to SARS-CoV-2 and coronaviruses. Their antigens are not known. Measured with immunoSEQ multiplex PCR; TCRdb has only the in-frame clones, and not every one. This repertoire shows about 23,000 clones, about three quarters found once; its top ten account for roughly 14%. Sample: CD4+ T cells from PBMCs, cultured in vitro. Receptors were obtained from a human donor in good health. Both conserved end residues are part of each CDR3. D genes are given only for firm matches. Only some rows state a clone size, as once, few, many or a class for expanded clones.

cdr3_length,clone_size,v_call,d_call,j_call,cdr3_nt,cdr3_aa
12,NA,TRBV12-3/TRBV12-4,NA,TRBJ1-3,TGTGCCAGCAGTTGGGGAGGAAACACCATATATTTT,CASSWGGNTIYF
19,NA,TRBV5-6,NA,TRBJ2-3,TGTGCCAGCAGCCCTATCCCCGGGACAAGAAAGAGGTACACAGATACGCAGTATTTT,CASSPIPGTRKRYTDTQYF
15,few,TRBV19,TRBD1,TRBJ1-1,TGTGCCAGTAGTCCCCGGACAGGGATGAACACTGAAGCTTTCTTT,CASSPRTGMNTEAFF
14,NA,TRBV19,NA,TRBJ2-3,TGTGCCAGTAGTCCCCCACGTTCAGGAGATACGCAGTATTTT,CASSPPRSGDTQYF
11,few,TRBV4-1,NA,TRBJ2-5,TGCGCCAGCAGGGGGTCGGAGACCCAGTACTTC,CASRGSETQYF
16,NA,TRBV7-2,TRBD2,TRBJ2-3,TGTGCCAGCAGCTTAGCCGCTAGCGGGAGGGCAGCTACGCAGTATTTT,CASSLAASGRAATQYF
16,NA,TRBV18,NA,TRBJ1-2,TGTGCCAGCTCCCCGGAAGCAGGGGCAACGCGGTATGGCTACACCTTC,CASSPEAGATRYGYTF
17,NA,TRBV5-1,TRBD2,TRBJ2-6,TGCGCCAGCAGCTCCTCCGGCGGGGGTACTGGGGCCAACGTCCTGACTTTC,CASSSSGGGTGANVLTF
14,NA,TRBV30,NA,TRBJ2-7,TGTGCCTGGAGGGGGCCCACAAACTCCTACGAGCAGTACTTC,CAWRGPTNSYEQYF
13,NA,TRBV27,NA,TRBJ2-3,TGTGCCAGCAGTTTATCCAGCACAGATACGCAGTATTTT,CASSLSSTDTQYF
16,NA,TRBV9,TRBD1,TRBJ2-1,TGTGCCAGCAGCGTAGCGGCTAGGACAGGGTTTAATGAGCAGTTCTTC,CASSVAARTGFNEQFF
11,few,TRBV29-1,NA,TRBJ1-3,TGCAGCGTTGCCCTCGGCGGGGAGACATATTTT,CSVALGGETYF
13,medium-sized,TRBV19,TRBD1,TRBJ2-1,TGTGCCACGACCGGGACAGGGGTCAATGAGCAGTTCTTC,CATTGTGVNEQFF
20,once,TRBV4-1,TRBD2,TRBJ2-3,TGCGCCAGCAGCCAAGGGCTCCTAGCGGGGGTACGTACTAGCACAGATACGCAGTATTTT,CASSQGLLAGVRTSTDTQYF
19,NA,TRBV24-1,NA,TRBJ2-6,TGTGCCACCAGTGAAGCTCCGGCTACAGTCTCGTCTGGGGCCAACGTCCTGACTTTC,CATSEAPATVSSGANVLTF
15,few,TRBV27,TRBD1,TRBJ1-6,TGTGCCAGCAGTTTATCGGGGACAGTCAATTCACCCCTCCACTTT,CASSLSGTVNSPLHF
15,NA,TRBV4-3,NA,TRBJ1-2,TGCGCCAGCAGCCAAGAGGGAACGGGAGGGCTTGGCTACACCTTC,CASSQEGTGGLGYTF
14,NA,TRBV9,NA,TRBJ2-3,TGTGCCAGCAGCGTATCTTACAGGGAGGATACGCAGTATTTT,CASSVSYREDTQYF
15,NA,TRBV5-1,NA,TRBJ2-3,TGCGCCAGCAGCTTCGGGGGCCCTAGCACAGATACGCAGTATTTT,CASSFGGPSTDTQYF
15,NA,TRBV6-5,NA,TRBJ2-2,TGTGCCAGCAGTTACTCGAGGGGGAACACCGGGGAGCTGTTTTTT,CASSYSRGNTGELFF
15,NA,TRBV5-1,TRBD1,TRBJ2-7,TGCGCCAGCAGCTTGGCCTTAGACAGGGCCTACGAGCAGTACTTC,CASSLALDRAYEQYF
16,NA,TRBV6-2/TRBV6-3,NA,TRBJ1-5,TGTGCCAGCAGTTACCTGCCTTGGGGTAGCAATCAGCCCCAGCATTTT,CASSYLPWGSNQPQHF
15,NA,TRBV19,NA,TRBJ1-1,TGTGCCAGTAACACCCTCGAGGCCGGAAGGACTGAAGCTTTCTTT,CASNTLEAGRTEAFF
14,few,TRBV20-1,NA,TRBJ2-7,TGCAGTGCTAGTGGGACTGCCACCCCTTACGAGCAGTACTTC,CSASGTATPYEQYF
13,NA,TRBV5-1,TRBD2,TRBJ2-3,TGCGCCAGCAACGGGAGGTCCACAGATACGCAGTATTTT,CASNGRSTDTQYF
14,NA,TRBV5-6,NA,TRBJ2-2,TGTGCCAGCAGCTTTGTTGGGGGGACCGGGGAGCTGTTTTTT,CASSFVGGTGELFF
16,once,TRBV19,TRBD2,TRBJ2-3,TGTGCCAGTAGTCCAAGGACTAGCGGGACGGGAGATACGCAGTATTTT,CASSPRTSGTGDTQYF
13,NA,TRBV5-6,NA,TRBJ1-1,TGTGCCAGCAGCTTGTTCGAGGTGACGGTAGCTTTCTTT,CASSLFEVTVAFF
14,few,TRBV6-2/TRBV6-3,TRBD2,TRBJ2-1,TGTGCCAGCAGCCCAGCGGGAGGGTACAATGAGCAGTTCTTC,CASSPAGGYNEQFF
13,few,TRBV12-3/TRBV12-4,NA,TRBJ2-7,TGTGCCAGCAGTTTAGGGGAGTCCTACGAGCAGTACTTC,CASSLGESYEQYF
15,NA,TRBV5-4,TRBD1,TRBJ2-5,TGTGCCAGCAGCCCACAGGGGGGCCGCCAAGAGACCCAGTACTTC,CASSPQGGRQETQYF
14,few,TRBV11-2,TRBD2,TRBJ2-3,TGTGCCAGCAGCCAGACTAGCGGGAGTGATACGCAGTATTTT,CASSQTSGSDTQYF
14,NA,TRBV6-5,NA,TRBJ1-5,TGTGCCAGCAGTTGGAGGCAGGGGCAACAGCCCCAGCATTTT,CASSWRQGQQPQHF